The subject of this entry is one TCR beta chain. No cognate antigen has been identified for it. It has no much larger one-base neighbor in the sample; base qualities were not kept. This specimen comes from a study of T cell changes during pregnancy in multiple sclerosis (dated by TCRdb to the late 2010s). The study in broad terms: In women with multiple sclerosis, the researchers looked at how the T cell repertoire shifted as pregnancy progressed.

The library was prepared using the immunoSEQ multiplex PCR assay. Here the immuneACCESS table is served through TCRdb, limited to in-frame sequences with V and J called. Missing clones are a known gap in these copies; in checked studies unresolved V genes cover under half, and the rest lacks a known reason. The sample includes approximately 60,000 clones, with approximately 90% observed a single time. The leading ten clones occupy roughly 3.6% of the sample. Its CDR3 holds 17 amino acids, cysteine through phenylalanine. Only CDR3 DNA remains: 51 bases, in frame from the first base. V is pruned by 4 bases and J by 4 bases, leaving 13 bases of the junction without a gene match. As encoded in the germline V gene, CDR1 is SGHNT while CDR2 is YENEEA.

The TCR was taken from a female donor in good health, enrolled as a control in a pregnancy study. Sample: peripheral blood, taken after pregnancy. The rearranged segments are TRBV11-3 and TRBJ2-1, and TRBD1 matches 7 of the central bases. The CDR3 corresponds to CASSSYSQGNLYNEQFF. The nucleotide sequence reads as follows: TGTGCCAGCAGCTCGTATTCACAGGGGAATCTTTACAATGAGCAGTTCTTC.